The clone carrying this TCR beta chain was picked up a small number of times. Its antigen is unidentified. These data come from a study of cytomegalovirus exposure and HLA in healthy donors. The wider study: Falling in the Caucasian-associated ancestry cluster were about 83% of under 450 genotyped donors.

Broader study findings: There were reportedly fewer N-insertions in an Asian-associated ancestry cluster than the approximately 670-donor mean, in a later analysis. Later, an analysis found that common viral pathogens appeared to be linked with several of the most significant clusters.

Primers included in the PCR were 60 Vbeta and 13 Jbeta primers. Using immunoSEQ multiplex PCR, the repertoire was profiled, and TCRdb retains in-frame clones only, with some absent. The repertoire holds about 120,000 clones, with around 80% as singletons. This CDR3 has 15 amino acids. Per germline, CDR1 SGHRS and CDR2 YFSETQ. V dropped 4 bases and J dropped 2 bases, with 14 bases sitting between them. Input material: PBMCs. The V and J genes are TRBV5-1 and TRBJ2-3; tentatively, D is TRBD1 (5 bases). The TCR was taken from a woman aged 40 to 50 in good health and CMV-seropositive. CDR3 sequence (DNA): TGCGCCAGCAGCCAGGGCACGGTCCTCACAGATACGCAGTATTTT. Amino acid sequence: CASSQGTVLTDTQYF.